This T cell receptor beta chain was retrieved from a study of blood T cell repertoires in COVID-19. Study details: T cells, B-cell-depleted T cells, or PBMCs provided the cDNA or gDNA that served as material.

Per the study methods: How many nucleated cells were present was estimated from reference gene primer amplification. Repertoires were generated with immunoSEQ multiplex PCR, while TCRdb's copy carries only in-frame clones and drops some. The V and J calls and clone size come from that table; D and trimming were worked out from the DNA. The sample contains approximately 190,000 clones, 80% to 90% of which appear only once. This clonotype was sampled from a man aged 30 to 39 with active or convalescent COVID-19. Sequenced input: peripheral blood.

DNA for the CDR3: TGTGCCAGCAGTTCGACTAGCGGGATCGGTTACGAGCAGTACGTC. Protein sequence: CASSSTSGIGYEQYV. This chain links TRBV6-5 with TRBJ2-7; 11 bases match TRBD2. CDR1 is MNHEY, CDR2 SVGAGI, per germline. After removal of 4 bases from V and 4 bases from J, the junction contained 6 bases not matched to a gene. This CDR3 spans 15 amino acids.